These 5 T cell receptor beta chains were sequenced from one sample in a study of patients and donors after allogeneic stem cell transplantation. TCRdb used MiXCR to reprocess the RT-PCR reads, holding one entry per CDR3 protein. The profile shows some 9,800 distinct CDR3 sequences, approximately 6% of them singletons. Sequenced material: blood, either unsorted or a sorted T cell fraction (not recorded which). The source is a human donor who was either an allogeneic HSCT recipient or a stem cell or donor lymphocyte infusion donor (not recorded which). It is not recorded whose cells these are; they may come from a transplant donor.

This clonotype was detected many times. This chain uses TRBV29-1 with TRBJ2-3; 10 bases map to TRBD2. The CDR3 contains 14 residues. Per germline, CDR1 SQVTM and CDR2 ANQGSEA. V lost 7 bases, J lost 1 base, and 5 bases stayed unmatched. DNA for the CDR3: TGCAGCGCGACCGGGACTAGCGGCACAGATACGCAGTATTTT. Its protein is CSATGTSGTDTQYF.

This clonotype was seen a handful of times. The rearrangement joins TRBV5-1 to TRBJ2-7; no clear D gene. Trimming took 0 bases from V and 4 from J, leaving 14 bases between them. The germline gives CDR1 SGHRS, CDR2 YFSETQ. The CDR3 is made up of 15 amino acids. The DNA of the CDR3 is TGCGCCAGCAGCTTGGTGGGTAGGAAAGTATACGAGCAGTACTTC. This gives the protein CASSLVGRKVYEQYF.

This clonotype was recorded at least ten times. The chain joins TRBV12-3 or TRBV12-4 to TRBJ1-3; D might be TRBD1 (5 bases). This CDR3 is built from 16 residues. With 4 bases removed from V and 4 bases from J, the gap between germline ends came to 17 bases. Here the CDR3 reads CASSSQGVLSGNTIYF. DNA for the CDR3: TGTGCCAGCAGTTCTCAGGGAGTCCTATCCGGAAACACCATATATTTT.

Worth noting for this clonotype: A much larger clone lies one base from this, so it may be a read error. This chain links TRBV6-2 or TRBV6-3 with TRBJ2-7, with 10 bases fitting TRBD2. Germline V CDR1 and CDR2: MNHEY, SVGEGT. This CDR3 contains 15 residues. Written as DNA, the CDR3 is TGTGCCAGCAGGACTAGCGGGTGGAGTCCCTACGAGCTGTACTTC. It codes for CASRTSGWSPYELYF.

This clonotype was seen at least ten times. The chain recombines TRBV2 with TRBJ2-2, with D tentatively TRBD2 (5 bases). Germline CDR1 reads SNHLY; CDR2 reads FYNNEI. The V gene lost 3 bases and the J gene lost 5 bases, with 13 bases spanning the gap. This CDR3 contains 15 residues. CDR3 sequence reads: CASSDNPPGTGELFF. CDR3 DNA sequence: TGTGCCAGCAGTGACAACCCTCCGGGGACCGGGGAGCTGTTTTTT.